This TCR beta chain derives from a study of early T cells in non-severe SARS-CoV-2 infection. Study-wide context: Unpaired chains resulted from sequencing bulk RNA of unsorted whole blood.

The table lists this clonotype with a few counts. Its antigen is as yet unknown. Study-wide results and caveats: Lookups in VDJdb leaned toward anti-spike CD8 responses and missed private and CD4 specificities.

Each single cDNA molecule received a unique molecular identifier. TCRdb independently ran MiXCR on the 5' RACE reads; one entry per CDR3 protein. The table records 85,000 to 90,000 distinct CDR3 sequences, about an eighth of them present only once. Germline V gives CDR1 LNHDA, CDR2 SQIVND (reference sequence). CDR3 length equals 14 residues. Trimming removed 7 bases from V and 5 bases from J, with 17 bases in between. The V call is TRBV19, the J call TRBJ2-5; D not certain. Sequenced material: whole blood. The receptor's source is an adult who was a healthcare worker with PCR-confirmed SARS-CoV-2 infection or an uninfected control (not recorded which). CDR3 sequence (DNA): TGTGCCAGTACCTCCCAGGCACAACTGGAGACCCAGTACTTC. Its protein is CASTSQAQLETQYF.